Each of the 10 T cell receptor beta chains below was sequenced from the same sample in a study of blood T cell repertoires in COVID-19. The data were produced by immunoSEQ multiplex PCR, yet TCRdb's version contains in-frame clones alone and is incomplete. Counted here are 95,000 to 150,000 clones, over 75% occurring once; the ten biggest clones make up about 3.8%. The sample was peripheral blood. Receptor source: a man between 60 and 75 years old with acute or convalescent COVID-19.

The chain carries TRBV27 and TRBJ2-1; 12 nucleotides align to TRBD2. Germline-derived CDR1 and CDR2 are MNHEY and SMNVEV (reference sequence). This CDR3 has 16 amino acids. J was trimmed by 7 bases and V by 2 bases; bases with no gene match: 6. This CDR3 reads CASSLRLAGGMNEQFF. CDR3 coding DNA: TGTGCCAGCAGTTTAAGGCTAGCGGGAGGGATGAATGAGCAGTTCTTC.

The CDR3 loop reads CASAGTGQETQYF. CDR3 DNA sequence: TGTGCCAGCGCCGGGACAGGGCAAGAGACCCAGTACTTC. The V and J genes are TRBV19 and TRBJ2-5, with 9 bases aligning to TRBD1. The CDR3 is made up of 13 amino acids. The germline gives CDR1 LNHDA, CDR2 SQIVND (reference sequence). V trimming: 9 bases; J trimming: 2 bases; junction bases outside the gene matches: 4.

The chain combines TRBV7-6 with TRBJ1-3; 9 nucleotides align to TRBD1. With 3 bases clipped from V and 4 bases from J, the junction kept 7 bases outside the gene matches. The CDR3 is 16 amino acids. The germline V gene has CDR1 SGHVS and CDR2 FNYEAQ. The CDR3 coding sequence is TGTGCCAGCAGCTTGGGGACTACAGGGGGCGGAAACACCATATATTTT. Encoded protein: CASSLGTTGGGNTIYF.

The CDR3 bases are TGTGCCAGCAGTTTATGGGGACAGGGTAACCACGAGCAGTACTTC. Translation: CASSLWGQGNHEQYF. The chain couples TRBV27 to TRBJ2-7, with 9 bases fitting TRBD1. Germline V gene lookup returns CDR1 MNHEY and CDR2 SMNVEV (reference sequence). V lost 1 base and J lost 5; bases outside the gene matches: 6. CDR3 size: 15 residues.

This rearrangement joins TRBV6-2 or TRBV6-3 to TRBJ1-6; D is perhaps TRBD1 (6 bases). The CDR3 runs 16 residues. The germline V gene has CDR1 MNHEY and CDR2 SVGEGT. V lost 0 bases to trimming and J lost 9 bases, with 15 bases between them. The DNA of the CDR3 is TGTGCCAGCAGTTACTCGATATCAGGGGTTGGTTCACCCCTCCACTTT. Its translation: CASSYSISGVGSPLHF.

This clone was counted a few times. The chain recombines TRBV25-1 with TRBJ1-1; D is unclear. The V gene's germline CDR1 is MGHDK and CDR2 SYGVNS. The CDR3 extends over 12 amino acids. The V gene lost 6 bases and the J gene lost 11 bases, with 16 bases spanning the gap. The CDR3 loop reads CASREGSQAAFF. DNA for the CDR3: TGTGCCAGCAGGGAAGGGAGCCAAGCGGCTTTCTTT.

The chain employs TRBV2 and TRBJ1-5; a possible D gene is TRBD1 (5 bases). Germline V gene lookup returns CDR1 SNHLY and CDR2 FYNNEI. V was shortened by 10 bases and J by 3 bases, with 13 bases between the two germline ends. The CDR3 sequence is 13 residues long. Written as DNA, the CDR3 is TGTGCCACGTCTCGGGGGATCAATCAGCCCCAGCATTTT. Amino acids: CATSRGINQPQHF. The variable domain in full, with the rest retrieved from reference TRBV2 and TRBJ1-5, is EPEVTQTPSHQVTQMGQEVILRCVPISNHLYFYWYRQILGQKVEFLVSFYNNEISEKSEIFDDQFSVERPDGSNFTLKIRSTKLEDSAMYFCATSRGINQPQHFGDGTRLSIL.

The chain joins TRBV9 to TRBJ1-2; 8 nucleotides agree with TRBD1. The germline CDR1 and CDR2 sequences are SGDLS and YYNGEE. The J segment lost 8 bases and the V segment lost 0 bases, leaving 3 bases of the junction unmatched. The CDR3 has 13 residues. Written as DNA, the CDR3 is TGTGCCAGCAGCGTAGGACAGGGGATCGGCTACACCTTC. Protein product: CASSVGQGIGYTF.

This chain connects TRBV19 to TRBJ2-1; 11 nucleotides match TRBD2. The CDR3 length is 16 residues. In germline, CDR1 is LNHDA, CDR2 SQIVND (reference sequence). V was pared by 3 bases and J by 4 bases, with 5 bases of the junction left unmatched. In DNA form, the CDR3 reads TGTGCCAGTAGTATCTCGGGACTAGCGGATTACAATGAGCAGTTCTTC. Its translation is CASSISGLADYNEQFF.

The chain joins TRBV4-3 to TRBJ2-3; no firm D call. CDR1 LGHNA and CDR2 YSLEER come from the germline V gene. V was cut by 1 base and J by 2 bases, with 4 bases left in between. This CDR3 has 13 amino acids. CDR3 region: CASSQGITDTQYF. CDR3 nucleotide sequence: TGCGCCAGCAGCCAAGGTATCACAGATACGCAGTATTTT.